One sample yielded the 17 T cell receptor beta chains listed below, sequenced in a study of blood T cells in healthy people across ages. The authors ran a second PCR of roughly 6 to 12 cycles using a sample-barcoded 5' primer and a J-beta primer mix. TCRdb re-analysed the 5' RACE reads in MiXCR, keeping a single row per CDR3 protein. Of roughly 1,500,000 distinct CDR3 sequences listed, around 42% are singletons. The specimen was blood. These receptors were collected from a woman between 18 and 30 years old in good health.

In this sample, this clonotype turned up a few times. The chain links TRBV6-6 to TRBJ2-1; 14 bases line up with TRBD2. Germline CDR1 MNHNY, CDR2 SVGAGI (reference sequence). CDR3 length: 17 amino acids. V trimming: 2 bases; J trimming: 5 bases; junction bases outside the gene matches: 5. This chain's CDR3 is CASSYPGLAGVHNEQFF. CDR3 bases: TGTGCCAGCAGTTACCCGGGACTAGCGGGAGTCCACAATGAGCAGTTCTTC.

This clonotype was counted between two and nine times. The genes are TRBV28 and TRBJ2-6; tentatively, D is TRBD1 (5 bases). In germline, CDR1 is MDHEN, CDR2 SYDVKM. Trimming took 9 bases from V and 0 from J, leaving 18 bases between them. This CDR3 spans 17 amino acids. The CDR3 loop is CARDQGQGSSGANVLTF. For the CDR3, the DNA is TGTGCCAGGGACCAGGGCCAGGGAAGCTCTGGGGCCAACGTCCTGACTTTC. The variable domain in full, with the rest retrieved from reference TRBV28 and TRBJ2-6, is DVKVTQSSRYLVKRTGEKVFLECVQDMDHENMFWYRQDPGLGLRLIYFSYDVKMKEKGDIPEGYSVSREKKERFSLILESASTNQTSMYLCARDQGQGSSGANVLTFGAGSRLTVL.

The table lists this clonotype with a few counts. This chain joins TRBV18 and TRBJ1-1; no clear D. Trimming removed 4 bases from V and 3 bases from J, with 12 bases in between. The CDR3 covers 14 residues. Germline CDR1 and CDR2: KGHSH and LQKENI. Here the CDR3 reads CASSLEGWDTEAFF. CDR3 in DNA: TGTGCCAGCTCACTGGAAGGGTGGGACACTGAAGCTTTCTTT. Full variable domain (missing parts from reference TRBV18 and TRBJ1-1): NAGVMQNPRHLVRRRGQEARLRCSPMKGHSHVYWYRQLPEEGLKFMVYLQKENIIDESGMPKERFSAEFPKEGPSILRIQQVVRGDSAAYFCASSLEGWDTEAFFGQGTRLTVV.

This clonotype has only a few counts. The chain uses TRBV5-6 and TRBJ1-4; 7 nucleotides line up with TRBD1. Germline trimming cut 0 bases from V and 0 bases from J; bases unmatched to any gene: 14. Germline V gene data show CDR1 as SGHDT and CDR2 as YYEEEE. The CDR3 is 20 residues long. CDR3 region: CASSLDDRDREGATNEKLFF. CDR3 DNA: TGTGCCAGCAGCTTGGATGACAGGGATCGGGAAGGAGCAACTAATGAAAAACTGTTTTTT. Drawing the rest from reference TRBV5-6 and TRBJ1-4, the complete variable domain is DAGVTQSPTHLIKTRGQQVTLRCSPKSGHDTVSWYQQALGQGPQFIFQYYEEEERQRGNFPDRFSGHQFPNYSSELNVNALLLGDSALYLCASSLDDRDREGATNEKLFFGSGTQLSVL.

CDR3 loop: CASSSQRGEETQYF. The CDR3 DNA sequence: TGTGCCAGCAGCTCCCAGCGGGGGGAAGAGACCCAGTACTTC. The J gene is TRBJ2-5, the V gene TRBV5-4; TRBD2 agrees at 9 bases. The ends lost 3 bases at V and 3 bases at J; junction bases unmatched: 3. In germline, CDR1 is SGHNT, CDR2 YYREEE (reference sequence). The CDR3 is made up of 14 amino acids. Drawing the rest from reference TRBV5-4 and TRBJ2-5, the complete variable domain is ETGVTQSPTHLIKTRGQQVTLRCSSQSGHNTVSWYQQALGQGPQFIFQYYREEENGRGNFPPRFSGLQFPNYSSELNVNALELDDSALYLCASSSQRGEETQYFGPGTRLLVL.

The chain uses TRBV6-5 and TRBJ2-1; D unresolved. Germline V gene sequence: CDR1 MNHEY, CDR2 SVGAGI. This CDR3 region has 13 residues. The germline V and J ends were trimmed by 0 bases and 5 bases, with 5 bases remaining between them. CDR3 sequence (DNA): TGTGCCAGCAGTTACTCAGCTGACAATGAGCAGTTCTTC. Protein: CASSYSADNEQFF.

This clonotype turned up a few times. The rearrangement uses TRBV20-1 and TRBJ2-3, with 8 bases fitting TRBD1. The CDR3 loop spans 16 amino acids. The ends lost 1 base at V and 5 bases at J; junction bases unmatched: 11. Germline V gene sequence: CDR1 DFQATT, CDR2 SNEGSKA (reference sequence). The CDR3 loop is CSARAFNQGAGDTQYF. The CDR3 bases are TGCAGTGCTAGAGCCTTCAACCAGGGGGCGGGAGATACGCAGTATTTT.

There are a few counts of this clonotype. The genes are TRBV4-1 and TRBJ1-6; 12 nucleotides line up with TRBD1. Trimming cost V 3 bases and J 9 bases; bases outside gene matches: 3. Germline V lookup: CDR1 MGHRA, CDR2 YSYEKL. There are 15 residues in the CDR3. The CDR3 protein is CASSHGTGGLSPLHF. The CDR3 coding sequence is TGCGCCAGCAGCCATGGGACAGGGGGCCTTTCACCCCTCCACTTT.

V gene TRBV20-1 combines with J gene TRBJ1-1; D ambiguous. Deletions cut 4 bases from V and 1 base from J, with 10 bases between. This CDR3 region has 13 residues. Germline V CDR1 and CDR2: DFQATT, SNEGSKA (reference sequence). The CDR3 region is CSAKEQQNTEAFF. The DNA for the CDR3 is TGCAGTGCTAAAGAGCAGCAGAACACTGAAGCTTTCTTT.

V is TRBV4-1 and J is TRBJ2-3; either TRBD1 or TRBD2 may fit D (5 bases each). The CDR3 has 16 amino acids. Trimming took off 0 bases at V and 3 bases at J, with 13 bases between the two ends. CDR1 is MGHRA and CDR2 is YSYEKL in the germline V gene. The CDR3 loop reads CASSQDWGPGTDTQYF. CDR3 in DNA: TGCGCCAGCAGCCAAGATTGGGGCCCGGGGACAGATACGCAGTATTTT.

The chain couples TRBV7-6 to TRBJ2-3; D gene uncertain. The germline gives CDR1 SGHVS, CDR2 FNYEAQ. There are 14 residues in the CDR3. Trimming stripped 7 bases from V and 7 bases from J, with 18 bases between. CDR3 coding DNA: TGTGCCAGCACCTCGGCCCCCCATGGGAATACGCAGTATTTT. Residues: CASTSAPHGNTQYF.

V usage is TRBV30 and J usage is TRBJ2-1, with D perhaps matching TRBD2 (6 bases). Germline V gives CDR1 GTSNPN, CDR2 SVGIG (reference sequence). V lost 2 bases and J lost 8, with 10 bases in between. The CDR3 runs to 12 residues. CDR3 bases: TGTGCCTGGAGTTCATCGGGAGATGAGCAGTTCTTC. Amino acid sequence: CAWSSSGDEQFF.

The CDR3 coding sequence is TGTGCCAGCAGTTACTCGACGGGGACTCTGGGCTTAGAGCAGTACTTC. The encoded protein is CASSYSTGTLGLEQYF. The chain is built from TRBV6-6 and TRBJ2-7; the D gene is possibly TRBD2 (6 bases). CDR1 and CDR2 from the germline V gene are MNHNY and SVGAGI (reference sequence). The CDR3 is made up of 16 amino acids. Trimming shortened V by 0 bases and J by 7 bases, and 19 bases separated the two germline ends.

The V call is TRBV12-3 or TRBV12-4, the J call TRBJ2-2, with 8 nucleotides matching TRBD1. The CDR3 length is 17 residues. V was pared by 6 bases and J by 6 bases, with 15 bases of the junction left unmatched. This CDR3 is CASRQNGQGPGAGELFF. DNA for the CDR3: TGTGCCAGCAGACAGAACGGACAGGGACCGGGGGCCGGGGAGCTGTTTTTT.

This clonotype turned up a few times. The chain is built from TRBV29-1 and TRBJ1-4, with a weak D call TRBD1 (6 bases). This CDR3 region has 15 residues. V shed 1 base and J shed 4 bases, with 13 bases lying between them. In germline, CDR1 is SQVTM, CDR2 ANQGSEA. CDR3 bases: TGCAGCGTTGAAGGGGCGACAGGTCTTAATGAAAAACTGTTTTTT. It specifies CSVEGATGLNEKLFF.

This clonotype was recorded a few times. V is TRBV6-4 and J is TRBJ2-1; a possible D gene is TRBD1 (6 bases). This CDR3 region has 15 residues. Looked up from germline, CDR1 is MRHNA and CDR2 is SNTAGT. Trimming shortened V by 6 bases and J by 3 bases, and 15 bases separated the two germline ends. CDR3 nucleotides: TGTGCCAGCAGCCAAAACCGGGACAACTACAATGAGCAGTTCTTC. Its translation: CASSQNRDNYNEQFF.

This clonotype appeared a few times. The chain uses TRBV7-9 and TRBJ2-5; D not certain. The J call may be wrong; the DNA end is better matched by TRBJ2-7. The CDR3 spans 14 residues. Germline CDR1 and CDR2: SEHNR and FQNEAQ (reference sequence). DNA of the CDR3: TGTGCCAGCAGCTTAGTGGCTCTGCCGCGCGAGCAGTACTTC. This encodes CASSLVALPREQYF.